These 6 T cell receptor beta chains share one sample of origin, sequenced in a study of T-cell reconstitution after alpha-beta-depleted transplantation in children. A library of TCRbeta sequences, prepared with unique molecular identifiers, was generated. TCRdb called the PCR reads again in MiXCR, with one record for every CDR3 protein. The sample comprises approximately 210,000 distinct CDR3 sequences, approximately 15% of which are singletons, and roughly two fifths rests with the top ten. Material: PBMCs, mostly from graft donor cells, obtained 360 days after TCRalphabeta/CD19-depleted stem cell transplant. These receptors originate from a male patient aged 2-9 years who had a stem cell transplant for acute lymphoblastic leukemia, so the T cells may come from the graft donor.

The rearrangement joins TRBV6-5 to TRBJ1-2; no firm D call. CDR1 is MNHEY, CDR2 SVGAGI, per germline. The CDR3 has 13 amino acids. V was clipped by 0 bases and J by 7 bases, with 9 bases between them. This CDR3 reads CASSYSTDGGYTF. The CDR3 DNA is TGTGCCAGCAGTTACTCAACGGACGGTGGCTACACCTTC.

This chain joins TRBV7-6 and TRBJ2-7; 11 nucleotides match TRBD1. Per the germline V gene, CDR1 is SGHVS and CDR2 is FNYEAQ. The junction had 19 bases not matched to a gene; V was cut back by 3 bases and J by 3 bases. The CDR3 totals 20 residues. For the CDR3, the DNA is TGTGCCAGCAGCTTTTACCGGACAGGGGGCGTAGGGGGTTCCTACTACGAGCAGTACTTC. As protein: CASSFYRTGGVGGSYYEQYF.

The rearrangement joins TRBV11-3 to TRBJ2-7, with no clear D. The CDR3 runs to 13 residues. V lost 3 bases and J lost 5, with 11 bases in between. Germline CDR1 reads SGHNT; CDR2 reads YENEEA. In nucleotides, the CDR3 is TGTGCCAGCAGCTTTACTTCCCGGGACGAGCAGTACTTC. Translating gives CASSFTSRDEQYF.

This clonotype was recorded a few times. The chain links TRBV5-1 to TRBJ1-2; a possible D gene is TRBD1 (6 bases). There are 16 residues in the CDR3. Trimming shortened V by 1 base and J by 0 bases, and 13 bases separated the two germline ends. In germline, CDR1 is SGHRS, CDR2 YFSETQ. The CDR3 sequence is CASSLIFDRTNYGYTF. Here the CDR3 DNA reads TGCGCCAGCAGCTTGATTTTTGACAGGACTAACTATGGCTACACCTTC.

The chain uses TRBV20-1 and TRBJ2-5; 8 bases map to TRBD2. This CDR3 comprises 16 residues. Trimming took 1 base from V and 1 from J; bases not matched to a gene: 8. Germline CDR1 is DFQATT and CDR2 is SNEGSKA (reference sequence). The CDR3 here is CSARVASGPTQETQYF. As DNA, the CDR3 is TGCAGTGCTAGAGTCGCTAGCGGGCCGACCCAAGAGACCCAGTACTTC.

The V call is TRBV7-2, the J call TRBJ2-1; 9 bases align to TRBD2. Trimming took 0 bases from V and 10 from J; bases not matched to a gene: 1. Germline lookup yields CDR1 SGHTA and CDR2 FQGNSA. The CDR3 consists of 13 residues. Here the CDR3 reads CASSLALAGEQFF. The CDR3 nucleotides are TGTGCCAGCAGCTTAGCCCTAGCGGGGGAGCAGTTCTTC.